A single sample gave rise to the 2 T cell receptor beta chains below, sequenced in a study of OX40 agonist ivuxolimab in advanced cancers. Here immunoSEQ multiplex PCR was the method, and the copy in TCRdb shows in-frame clones only, minus some. The sample shows around 90,000 clones, 91% of them seen only once. This material consisted of CD4+ or CD8+ T cells sorted from blood, taken in a trial of the OX40 agonist ivuxolimab. The receptor source for this set is an adult with an advanced solid tumor such as melanoma, head and neck, liver or kidney cancer.

The V gene is TRBV6-5, the J gene TRBJ2-3; perhaps D is TRBD1 or TRBD2 (5 bases each). Per the germline V gene, CDR1 is MNHEY and CDR2 is SVGAGI. V was cut by 8 bases and J by 2 bases, with 14 bases left in between. The CDR3 is 14 amino acids. The CDR3 DNA follows: TGTGCCAGCGCCAGAGGGGAATCCACAGATACGCAGTATTTT. This codes for CASARGESTDTQYF.

The chain carries TRBV27 and TRBJ2-1; 7 bases line up with TRBD2. J was trimmed by 6 bases and V by 4 bases; bases with no gene match: 6. This CDR3 spans 14 amino acids. Germline CDR1 MNHEY, CDR2 SMNVEV (reference sequence). The CDR3 DNA is TGTGCCAGCAGTTATGCGGGAGCTCGCAATGAGCAGTTCTTC. Protein sequence: CASSYAGARNEQFF.